The clone carrying this TCR beta chain was seen more than once but under ten times. Its target is unknown. This record belongs to a study of T-cell memory formation after mild COVID-19. Study background: Clustering of TCRs was largely donor specific. Study-wide findings and caveats: Those CD4+ clones that contracted were mainly in CM and EM (CD8+ ones in EMRA). Detection of some responders pre-infection suggested pre-existing cross-reactive memory T cells participated.

5'RACE with constant-segment primers built TCRalpha and TCRbeta cDNA libraries with UMIs. TCRdb reprocessed the 5' RACE reads via MiXCR and lists one record per CDR3 protein. The sample contains fewer than 300,000 distinct CDR3 sequences, 18% of which appear only once. Germline values: CDR1 SGHTA, CDR2 FQGNSA. The CDR3 length is 18 residues. The trim removed 2 bases at V and 1 base at J, leaving 12 bases unmatched. The chain links TRBV7-2 to TRBJ2-3; 7 bases fit TRBD2. Input material: PBMCs or a T cell subset sorted from them (not recorded which). The sequence was obtained from a man between 18 and 35 years old who had mild COVID-19 (a few samples of this study predate the infection). Cell type and time point are not known. CDR3 amino acids: CASSLSGATGVGTDTQYF. The CDR3, as DNA: TGTGCCAGCAGCTTAAGCGGGGCAACAGGAGTGGGCACAGATACGCAGTATTTT.